This T cell receptor beta chain came from a study of T cell changes during pregnancy in multiple sclerosis. The V end lost 8 bases, the J end lost 2 bases, and 12 bases lay between the germline ends. Germline V lookup: CDR1 KGHSH, CDR2 LQKENI. The CDR3 extends over 13 amino acids. Method: immunoSEQ multiplex PCR; TCRdb's copy keeps in-frame clones and lacks some. This table holds around 50,000 clones, around 92% found once. This TCR was sampled from a female donor in good health, enrolled as a control in a pregnancy study. The specimen comprised CD4+ T cells from peripheral blood mononuclear cells, sampled after pregnancy. The V and J genes are TRBV18 and TRBJ1-1; unclear D gene. In nucleotides, the CDR3 is TGTGCCAGCAAAGCACCAGGAAACACTGAAGCTTTCTTT. This codes for CASKAPGNTEAFF.